One sample yielded the 26 T cell receptor beta chains listed below, sequenced in a study of CD8+ T cells in alopecia areata. As the sequencing template, cDNA was produced by extracting RNA and reverse transcribing it. Sequencing used immunoSEQ multiplex PCR; TCRdb keeps in-frame clones, though not all of them. Among about 98,000 clones listed, 40% to 45% were seen once. Material for sequencing was CD4+ T cells sorted from blood. All receptors come from a human donor with alopecia areata.

This rearrangement joins TRBV29-1 to TRBJ1-1, with D uncertain. The CDR3 is 14 amino acids. The germline V gene encodes CDR1 SQVTM and CDR2 ANQGSEA. Trimming took off 6 bases at V and 3 bases at J, with 17 bases between the two ends. CDR3 nucleotide sequence: TGCAGCGTCTCTTCGGCGGTTTTTGACACTGAAGCTTTCTTT. Translation gives CSVSSAVFDTEAFF.

This clone showed up just a few times. The CDR3 reads CASSPGGHNTEAFF. In DNA, the CDR3 is TGTGCCAGCAGCCCCGGCGGACACAACACTGAAGCTTTCTTT. The chain joins TRBV11-2 to TRBJ1-1; TRBD1 might be the D (5 bases). Germline-derived CDR1 and CDR2 are SGHAT and FQNNGV. Trimming stripped 5 bases from V and 2 bases from J, with 12 bases between. The length of the CDR3 is 14 residues.

V and J are TRBV5-1 and TRBJ2-1, with unresolved D. The germline V gene has CDR1 SGHRS and CDR2 YFSETQ. V was trimmed by 6 bases and J by 0 bases, leaving 10 bases between them. The CDR3 is 14 amino acids. The chain's CDR3 is CASTPLSSYNEQFF. The CDR3 DNA follows: TGCGCCAGCACCCCCCTTAGCTCCTACAATGAGCAGTTCTTC.

The chain recombines TRBV29-1 with TRBJ2-5; D perhaps matches TRBD2 (6 bases). V was shortened by 7 bases and J by 1 base, with 13 bases between the two germline ends. The CDR3 sequence is 13 residues long. Germline-derived CDR1 and CDR2 are SQVTM and ANQGSEA. CDR3 protein: CSERAGSQETQYF. As DNA, the CDR3 is TGCAGCGAGAGGGCGGGGTCCCAAGAGACCCAGTACTTC.

The rearrangement links TRBV18 to TRBJ2-5, with unresolved D. Per the germline V gene, CDR1 is KGHSH and CDR2 is LQKENI. The length of the CDR3 is 11 residues. Trimming removed 5 bases at V and 2 bases at J, with 3 bases between. This CDR3 is CASSAQETQYF. In DNA, the CDR3 is TGTGCCAGCTCAGCGCAAGAGACCCAGTACTTC.

The J gene is TRBJ2-7, the V gene TRBV14, with unresolved D. CDR3 length: 15 amino acids. V was shortened by 1 base and J by 1 base, with 11 bases between the two germline ends. Germline V lookup: CDR1 SGHDN, CDR2 FVKESK. This CDR3 reads CASSQVGGRSYEQYF. The CDR3 nucleotides read TGTGCCAGCAGCCAAGTTGGCGGACGGTCCTACGAGCAGTACTTC.

The V and J genes are TRBV28 and TRBJ2-1; TRBD2 might be the D (5 bases). Trimming pared 5 bases from V and 4 bases from J, leaving 12 bases between. This CDR3 is 14 amino acids long. Germline CDR1 reads MDHEN; CDR2 reads SYDVKM. CDR3 loop: CASSRLAEYNEQFF. DNA for the CDR3: TGTGCCAGCAGTCGCCTAGCAGAGTACAATGAGCAGTTCTTC.

This rearrangement joins TRBV27 to TRBJ2-3; D is unresolved. Trimming pared 3 bases from V and 6 bases from J, leaving 13 bases between. Germline lookup yields CDR1 MNHEY and CDR2 SMNVEV (reference sequence). The CDR3 spans 14 residues. The CDR3 DNA reads as TGTGCCAGCAGTTTTTGGATGAGGCGGGATACGCAGTATTTT. It specifies CASSFWMRRDTQYF.

This clone came up a few times. Other DNA sequences in this sample translate to the same CDR3. Here the CDR3 reads CSVMGQGADTQYF. In nucleotides, the CDR3 is TGCAGCGTTATGGGACAGGGGGCAGATACGCAGTATTTT. This chain links TRBV29-1 with TRBJ2-3; 11 positions match TRBD1. With 5 bases clipped from V and 4 bases from J, the junction kept 2 bases outside the gene matches. The germline gives CDR1 SQVTM, CDR2 ANQGSEA. The CDR3 covers 13 residues.

Comments on this clone: Different DNA sequences within this sample yield the same CDR3. This chain joins TRBV6-5 and TRBJ1-2; D gene ambiguous. Between the trimmed V and J ends, which lost 0 bases and 4 bases, there was a span of 9 bases. The CDR3 is made up of 14 amino acids. From germline, CDR1 is MNHEY and CDR2 SVGAGI. CDR3 in DNA: TGTGCCAGCAGTTACTCGCCCGGACCCTATGGCTACACCTTC. It yields the protein CASSYSPGPYGYTF.

This clone has more than one count but fewer than ten. J is TRBJ2-1 and V is TRBV29-1; TRBD1 aligns across 11 bases. The V gene end was trimmed by 7 bases and the J gene end by 1 base; junction bases not matched to a gene: 12. Germline CDR1 SQVTM, CDR2 ANQGSEA. The CDR3 extends over 17 amino acids. CDR3 sequence: CSGTGGEAPGSYNEQFF. CDR3 in DNA: TGCAGCGGGACAGGGGGCGAGGCTCCCGGGTCCTACAATGAGCAGTTCTTC.

The chain employs TRBV15 and TRBJ2-1; D remains unclear. In germline, CDR1 is LNHNV, CDR2 YYDKDF (reference sequence). The CDR3 has 13 amino acids. The V end was cut by 2 bases, the J end by 8 bases, with 10 bases between. Written as DNA, the CDR3 is TGTGCCACCAGCAGATTTGGCGGCGATGAGCAGTTCTTC. Amino acid sequence: CATSRFGGDEQFF. Full variable domain (outside the CDR3, taken from reference TRBV15 and TRBJ2-1): DAMVIQNPRYQVTQFGKPVTLSCSQTLNHNVMYWYQQKSSQAPKLLFHYYDKDFNNEADTPDNFQSRRPNTSFCFLDIRSPGLGDTAMYLCATSRFGGDEQFFGPGTRLTVL.

This chain links TRBV28 with TRBJ2-5, with no clear D. The CDR3 sequence is 17 residues long. Trimming removed 1 base from V and 1 base from J, with 16 bases in between. The germline gives CDR1 MDHEN, CDR2 SYDVKM. The CDR3 reads CASSLSAFRKIQETQYF. CDR3 sequence (DNA): TGTGCCAGCAGTTTATCAGCTTTCAGGAAAATCCAAGAGACCCAGTACTTC.

This clone has only a few counts. This sequence joins TRBV29-1 and TRBJ2-3; D is uncertain. Germline V gives CDR1 SQVTM, CDR2 ANQGSEA. The CDR3 is 14 residues long. The V and J ends lost 7 bases and 0 bases respectively, with 14 bases between them. The CDR3 DNA reads as TGCAGCGCAGCTCGCGGCGCCAGCACAGATACGCAGTATTTT. This encodes CSAARGASTDTQYF.

The V gene is TRBV29-1, the J gene TRBJ2-7, with no clear D. There are 12 residues in the CDR3. The V and J ends lost 4 bases and 3 bases respectively, with 10 bases between them. Germline loops: CDR1 SQVTM, CDR2 ANQGSEA. The CDR3 DNA follows: TGCAGCGTTGGCCGGGCTGGCTACGAGCAGTACTTC. It yields the protein CSVGRAGYEQYF.

This clone was counted between two and nine times. V and J are TRBV9 and TRBJ1-5, with D possibly matching TRBD1 (5 bases). Germline lookup yields CDR1 SGDLS and CDR2 YYNGEE. V lost 3 bases and J 3 bases, leaving 13 bases between the germline ends. The CDR3 has 15 amino acids. CDR3 sequence: CASSEFGAYNQPQHF. CDR3 sequence (DNA): TGTGCCAGCAGCGAATTCGGGGCTTACAATCAGCCCCAGCATTTT.

This chain connects TRBV15 to TRBJ2-1; D not resolved. CDR1 LNHNV and CDR2 YYDKDF come from the germline V gene (reference sequence). The CDR3 extends over 13 amino acids. V dropped 0 bases and J dropped 7 bases, with 7 bases sitting between them. The CDR3 bases are TGTGCCACCAGCAGAGAGGTGGGGAATGAGCAGTTCTTC. Translating it yields CATSREVGNEQFF.

This sequence joins TRBV5-1 and TRBJ2-7, with unresolved D. The CDR3 has 13 amino acids. The V gene lost 3 bases and the J gene lost 0 bases, with 7 bases spanning the gap. Germline V lookup: CDR1 SGHRS, CDR2 YFSETQ. This CDR3 reads CASSSRVSYEQYF. CDR3 coding DNA: TGCGCCAGCAGCTCCAGAGTCTCCTACGAGCAGTACTTC.

The J gene is TRBJ2-5, the V gene TRBV29-1, with TRBD1 identical over 7 bases. CDR1 and CDR2 from the germline V gene are SQVTM and ANQGSEA. The V and J ends lost 6 bases and 4 bases, in that order; junction bases with no gene match: 5. The CDR3 has 12 amino acids. The chain's CDR3 is CSVGTVGETQYF. CDR3 coding DNA: TGCAGCGTGGGGACAGTAGGAGAGACCCAGTACTTC.

The chain recombines TRBV11-2 with TRBJ2-7; TRBD1 aligns across 7 bases. CDR3 length: 14 amino acids. The germline V gene encodes CDR1 SGHAT and CDR2 FQNNGV. J lost 5 bases, V lost 5 bases, and 9 bases had no gene match. Written as DNA, the CDR3 is TGTGCCAGCAGCCGAAAAAGGGGGCTCGACGAGCAGTACTTC. This sequence encodes CASSRKRGLDEQYF.

This clone was observed a handful of times. The chain has TRBV2 and TRBJ2-1, with D perhaps TRBD1 (6 bases). The germline V gene has CDR1 SNHLY and CDR2 FYNNEI. The CDR3 runs 14 residues. The germline V and J ends were trimmed by 4 bases and 6 bases, with 13 bases remaining between them. CDR3 residues: CASSVDRYSNEQFF. CDR3 nucleotide sequence: TGTGCCAGCAGTGTGGACAGATACTCCAATGAGCAGTTCTTC.

As DNA, the CDR3 is TGCAGTGCTAGATTGTCCAGCGCCGACACCTTC. Translated: CSARLSSADTF. The chain links TRBV20-1 to TRBJ1-2; unclear D gene. The germline CDR1 and CDR2 sequences are DFQATT and SNEGSKA (reference sequence). This CDR3 region has 11 residues. Trimming took off 2 bases at V and 12 bases at J, with 13 bases between the two ends.

This clone was seen only once. CDR3: CASSLDWDTQYF. CDR3 nucleotide sequence: TGCGCCAGCAGCTTGGACTGGGATACGCAGTATTTT. The chain recombines TRBV5-1 with TRBJ2-3; D is undetermined. The germline V gene has CDR1 SGHRS and CDR2 YFSETQ. CDR3 length: 12 amino acids. V was shortened by 0 bases and J by 6 bases, with 5 bases between the two germline ends.

The chain joins TRBV4-1 to TRBJ2-2; D might be TRBD2 (6 bases). Trimming cost V 0 bases and J 6 bases, with 8 bases left between them. The germline V gene encodes CDR1 MGHRA and CDR2 YSYEKL. The CDR3 totals 14 residues. CDR3 nucleotide sequence: TGCGCCAGCAGCCAAGATCCGGGAGCCGGGGAGCTGTTTTTT. Residues: CASSQDPGAGELFF.

This clone has a handful of counts. The V and J genes are TRBV29-1 and TRBJ2-5; no definite D call. The ends were cut back, 4 bases at V and 4 bases at J, with 16 bases in the middle. The CDR3 sequence is 14 residues long. Germline V gene sequence: CDR1 SQVTM, CDR2 ANQGSEA. This CDR3 is CSVAGRMSRETQYF. The CDR3 bases are TGCAGCGTTGCTGGCAGGATGAGTCGAGAGACCCAGTACTTC.

The chain joins TRBV29-1 to TRBJ2-1; 8 bases are shared with TRBD2. Germline-derived CDR1 and CDR2 are SQVTM and ANQGSEA. The V segment lost 5 bases and the J segment 10 bases; nucleotides outside the gene matches: 13. This CDR3 is built from 14 residues. CDR3 nucleotides: TGCAGCGTTCTCCGGACTAGCAGTATCGGCGAGCAGTTCTTC. Protein product: CSVLRTSSIGEQFF.